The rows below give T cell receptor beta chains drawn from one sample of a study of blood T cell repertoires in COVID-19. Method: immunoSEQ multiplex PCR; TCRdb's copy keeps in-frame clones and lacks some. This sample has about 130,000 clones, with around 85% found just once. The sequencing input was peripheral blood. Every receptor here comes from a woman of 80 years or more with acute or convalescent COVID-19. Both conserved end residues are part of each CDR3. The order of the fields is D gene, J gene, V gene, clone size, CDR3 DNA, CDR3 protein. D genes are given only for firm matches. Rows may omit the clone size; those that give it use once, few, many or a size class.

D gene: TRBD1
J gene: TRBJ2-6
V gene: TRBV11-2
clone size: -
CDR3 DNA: TGTGCCAGCAGCCGAGGGACAGGGAACGGGGCCAACGTCCTGACTTTC
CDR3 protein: CASSRGTGNGANVLTF

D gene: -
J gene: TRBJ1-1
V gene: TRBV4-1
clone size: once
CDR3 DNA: TGCGCCAGCGCGCCTATAGGGGGAGTGAACACTGAAGCTTTCTTT
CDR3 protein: CASAPIGGVNTEAFF

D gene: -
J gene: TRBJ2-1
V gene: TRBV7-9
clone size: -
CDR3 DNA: TGTGCCAGCAGCCCCCGGGGGTACAATGAGCAGTTCTTC
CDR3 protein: CASSPRGYNEQFF

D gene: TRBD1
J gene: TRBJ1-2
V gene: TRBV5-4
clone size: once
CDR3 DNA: TGTGCCAGCAGCCCCCGAGGGGCAGGGGGCGATTTACGCTACTATGGCTACACCTTC
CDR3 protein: CASSPRGAGGDLRYYGYTF

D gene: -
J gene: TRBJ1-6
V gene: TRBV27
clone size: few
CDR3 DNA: TGTGCCAGCAGTTTATTAGGCGGCCGGAATTCACCCCTCCACTTT
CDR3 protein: CASSLLGGRNSPLHF

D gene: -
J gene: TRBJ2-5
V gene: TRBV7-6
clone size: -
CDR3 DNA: TGTGCCAGCACGGGTGGAGTAGCGGCTATCCAAGAGACCCAGTACTTC
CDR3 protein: CASTGGVAAIQETQYF

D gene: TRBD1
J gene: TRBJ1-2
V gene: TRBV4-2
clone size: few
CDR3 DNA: TGTGCCAGCAGCCTTTCCGACAGGGCTAACTATGGCTACACCTTC
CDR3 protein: CASSLSDRANYGYTF

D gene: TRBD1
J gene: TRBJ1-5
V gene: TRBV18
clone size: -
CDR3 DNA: TGTGCCAGCTCCCGAACCGGACAGGCCGCGACGGAGCCCCAGCATTTT
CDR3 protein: CASSRTGQAATEPQHF

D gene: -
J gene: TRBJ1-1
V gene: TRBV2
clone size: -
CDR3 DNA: TGTGCCACCCAGGAGAGGGTTTCGGCTGAAGCTTTCTTT
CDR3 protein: CATQERVSAEAFF

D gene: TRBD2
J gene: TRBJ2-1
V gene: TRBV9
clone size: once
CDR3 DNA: TGTGCCAGCAGCCCCCCGATGTCGCTAGCGGGGACCAATGAGCAGTTCTTC
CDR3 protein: CASSPPMSLAGTNEQFF

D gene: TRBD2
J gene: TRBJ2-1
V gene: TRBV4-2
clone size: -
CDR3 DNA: TGTGCCAGCAGCCAAGGCGGGGGGGCTGGGAATGAGCAGTTCTTC
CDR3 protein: CASSQGGGAGNEQFF

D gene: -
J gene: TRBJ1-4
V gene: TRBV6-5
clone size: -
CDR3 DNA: TGTGCCAGCAGGAGGACAGCGGGGAATGAAAAACTGTTTTTT
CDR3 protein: CASRRTAGNEKLFF

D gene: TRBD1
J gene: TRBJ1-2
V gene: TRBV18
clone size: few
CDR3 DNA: TGTGCCAGCTCACATCCGGACAGGGCTATCTATGGCTACACCTTC
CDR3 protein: CASSHPDRAIYGYTF

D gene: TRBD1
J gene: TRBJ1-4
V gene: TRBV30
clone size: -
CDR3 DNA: TGTGCCTGGAGCGAGGGACAGGCCCTCCCTGAAAAACTGTTTTTT
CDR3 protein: CAWSEGQALPEKLFF

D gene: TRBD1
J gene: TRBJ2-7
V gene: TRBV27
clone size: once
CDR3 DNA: TGTGCCAGCAGTTTAATTAGGACAGGGGGCTACGAGCAGTACTTC
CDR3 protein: CASSLIRTGGYEQYF

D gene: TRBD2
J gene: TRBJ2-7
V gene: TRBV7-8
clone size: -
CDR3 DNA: TGTGCCAGCAGCTACCGGACTAGCGGGGGTTACGAGCAGTACTTC
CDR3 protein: CASSYRTSGGYEQYF

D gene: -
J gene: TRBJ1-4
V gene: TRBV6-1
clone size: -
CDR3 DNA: TGTGCCAGCAGTGAGGGGCAGGGTGAAAAACTGTTTTTT
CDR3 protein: CASSEGQGEKLFF

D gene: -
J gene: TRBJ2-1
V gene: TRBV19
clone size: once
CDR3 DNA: TGTGCCAGTAGTATGGGAGTCGGGAATGAGCAGTTCTTC
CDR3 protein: CASSMGVGNEQFF

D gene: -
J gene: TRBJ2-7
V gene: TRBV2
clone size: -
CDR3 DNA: TGTGCCAGCAGTCGGGACACCACCCTCTACGAGCAGTACTTC
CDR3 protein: CASSRDTTLYEQYF

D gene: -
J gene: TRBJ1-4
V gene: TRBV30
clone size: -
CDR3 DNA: TGTGCCTGGAGTGTACGGTCAGGGTCTAAATTGGAAAAACTGTTTTTT
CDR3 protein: CAWSVRSGSKLEKLFF

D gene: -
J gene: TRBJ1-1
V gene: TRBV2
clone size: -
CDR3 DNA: TGTGCCAGCAGTGGACAGCCCAACACTGAAGCTTTCTTT
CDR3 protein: CASSGQPNTEAFF

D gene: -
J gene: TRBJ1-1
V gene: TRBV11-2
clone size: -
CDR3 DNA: TGTGCCAGCAGACGGGGCACTGAAGCTTTCTTT
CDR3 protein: CASRRGTEAFF

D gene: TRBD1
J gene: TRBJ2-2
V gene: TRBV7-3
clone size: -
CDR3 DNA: TGTGCCAGCAGCTCAGGACAGGGGGCAGCGCTGTTTTTT
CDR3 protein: CASSSGQGAALFF

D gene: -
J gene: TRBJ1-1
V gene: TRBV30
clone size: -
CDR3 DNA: TGTGCCTGGAGTGTACTGGGGCAGCAGCACACTGAAGCTTTCTTT
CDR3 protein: CAWSVLGQQHTEAFF

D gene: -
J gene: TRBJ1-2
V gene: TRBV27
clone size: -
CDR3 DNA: TGTGCCAGCAGTTTCCAGGGCAGGGGATCTAACTATGGCTACACCTTC
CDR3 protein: CASSFQGRGSNYGYTF

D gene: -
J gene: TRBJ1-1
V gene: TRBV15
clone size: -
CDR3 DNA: TGTGCCACCAGCGGCCAGAACACTGAAGCTTTCTTT
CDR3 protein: CATSGQNTEAFF

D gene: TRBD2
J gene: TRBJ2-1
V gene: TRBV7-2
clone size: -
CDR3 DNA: TGTGCCAGCAGCTCGAGCGGGGGGGCCACTGAGCAGTTCTTC
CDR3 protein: CASSSSGGATEQFF

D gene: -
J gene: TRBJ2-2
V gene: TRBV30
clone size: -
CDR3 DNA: TGTGCCTGGAGTGTAGTGGAGGCCCGAAACACCGGGGAGCTGTTTTTT
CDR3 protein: CAWSVVEARNTGELFF

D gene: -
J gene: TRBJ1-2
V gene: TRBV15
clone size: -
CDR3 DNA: TGTGCCACCAGCAGAGATAGGGGCGTCTATGGCTACACCTTC
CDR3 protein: CATSRDRGVYGYTF

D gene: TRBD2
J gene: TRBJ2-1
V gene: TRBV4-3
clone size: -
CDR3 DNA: TGCGCCAGCAGCCAAGATCTCCTAGCGGGGGGGCCCGAGCAGTTCTTC
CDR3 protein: CASSQDLLAGGPEQFF

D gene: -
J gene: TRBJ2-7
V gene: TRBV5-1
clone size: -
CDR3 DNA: TGCGCCAGCAGCTTGAACGGCTACGAGCAGTACTTC
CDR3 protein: CASSLNGYEQYF

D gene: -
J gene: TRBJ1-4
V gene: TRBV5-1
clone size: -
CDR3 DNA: TGCGCCAGCAGCTTTGAGGGAAATAGTAATGAAAAACTGTTTTTT
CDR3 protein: CASSFEGNSNEKLFF

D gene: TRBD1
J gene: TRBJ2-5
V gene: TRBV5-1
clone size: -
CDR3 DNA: TGCGCCAGCAGCTTGGCCTTTCGGGCAGGGGGACAAGAGACCCAGTACTTC
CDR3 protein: CASSLAFRAGGQETQYF

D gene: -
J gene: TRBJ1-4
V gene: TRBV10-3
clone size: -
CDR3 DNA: TGTGCCATCAGTGAGGGCGGCCTTTTCGAAAAACTGTTTTTT
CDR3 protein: CAISEGGLFEKLFF

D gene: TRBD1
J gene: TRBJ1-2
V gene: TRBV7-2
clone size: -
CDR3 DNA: TGTGCCAGCAGCTTCCTTGACAGGGCCGTTAACTATGGCTACACCTTC
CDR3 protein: CASSFLDRAVNYGYTF

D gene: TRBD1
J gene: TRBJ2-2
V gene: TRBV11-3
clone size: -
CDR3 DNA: TGTGCCAGCAGCTCAGGACAGGGGGCAGACACCGGGGAGCTGTTTTTT
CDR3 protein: CASSSGQGADTGELFF

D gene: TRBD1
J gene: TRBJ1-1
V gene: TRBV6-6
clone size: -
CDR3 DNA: TGTGCCAGCAGTCTAGGAAACAGGGGGCCAAAGTGGAACACTGAAGCTTTCTTT
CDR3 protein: CASSLGNRGPKWNTEAFF

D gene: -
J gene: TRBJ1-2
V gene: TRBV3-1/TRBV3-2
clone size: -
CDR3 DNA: TGTGCCAGCAGCCAACTGATGGGTCTCTCGGGAGGGCATGGCTACACCTTC
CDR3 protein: CASSQLMGLSGGHGYTF

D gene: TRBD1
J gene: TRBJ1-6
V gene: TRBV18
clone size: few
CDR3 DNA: TGTGCCAGCTCACCAACGGGACAGGGGAGCTCCTATAATTCACCCCTCCACTTT
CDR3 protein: CASSPTGQGSSYNSPLHF

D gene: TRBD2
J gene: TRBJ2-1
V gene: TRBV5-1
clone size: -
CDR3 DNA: TGCGCCAGCAGCTCGCGAGCCGGGACTAGCGGGGGCCATGAGCAGTTCTTC
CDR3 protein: CASSSRAGTSGGHEQFF

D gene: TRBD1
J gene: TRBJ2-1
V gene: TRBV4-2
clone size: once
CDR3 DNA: TGTGCCAGCAGCCAAGTAGGGGGCGCGATCGGTGAGCAGTTCTTC
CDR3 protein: CASSQVGGAIGEQFF

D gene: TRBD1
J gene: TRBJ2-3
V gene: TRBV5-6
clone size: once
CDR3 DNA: TGTGCCAGCAGCGGTGGACAGGGCCCAGATACGCAGTATTTT
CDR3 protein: CASSGGQGPDTQYF

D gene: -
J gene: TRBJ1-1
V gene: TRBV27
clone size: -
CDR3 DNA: TGTGCCAGTAGAAGAGGTGGCACTGAAGCTTTCTTT
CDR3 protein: CASRRGGTEAFF

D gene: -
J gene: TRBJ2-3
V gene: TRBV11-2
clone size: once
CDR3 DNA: TGTGCCAGCACCAGGGGGGCCCGGGGTGATACGCAGTATTTT
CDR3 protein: CASTRGARGDTQYF

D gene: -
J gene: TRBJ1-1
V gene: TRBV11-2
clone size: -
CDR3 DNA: TGTGCCAGCAGCTCGGGGATCAACACTGAAGCTTTCTTT
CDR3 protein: CASSSGINTEAFF

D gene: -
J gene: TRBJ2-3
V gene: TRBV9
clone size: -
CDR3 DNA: TGTGCCAGCAGCGTAGAGGGGGACACTGGGCAGTATTTT
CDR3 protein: CASSVEGDTGQYF

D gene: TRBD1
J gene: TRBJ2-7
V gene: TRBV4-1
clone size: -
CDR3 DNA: TGCGCCAGCAGCCAATCCATGACAGGGTACGAGCAGTACTTC
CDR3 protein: CASSQSMTGYEQYF

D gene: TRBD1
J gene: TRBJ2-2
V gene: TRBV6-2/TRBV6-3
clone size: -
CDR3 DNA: TGTGCCAGCAGTCCCGGGACAGATAACACCGGGGAGCTGTTTTTT
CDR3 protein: CASSPGTDNTGELFF

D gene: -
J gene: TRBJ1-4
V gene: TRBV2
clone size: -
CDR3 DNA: TGTGCCAGCAGTGGACAGGTCCTATTAAACTCGGAAAAACTGTTTTTT
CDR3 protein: CASSGQVLLNSEKLFF

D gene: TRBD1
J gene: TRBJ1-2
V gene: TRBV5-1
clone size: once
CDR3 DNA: TGCGCCAGCAGCCCCCGGGACAGGTTTTCCTATGGCTACACCTTC
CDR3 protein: CASSPRDRFSYGYTF

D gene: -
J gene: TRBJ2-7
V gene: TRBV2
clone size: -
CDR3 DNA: TGTGCCAGCAGTACAGGCAGGGACTACGAGCAGTACTTC
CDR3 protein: CASSTGRDYEQYF

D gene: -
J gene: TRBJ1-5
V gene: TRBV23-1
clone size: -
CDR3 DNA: TGCGCCAGCAGTCGATGGGGAGGGCGCAATCAGCCCCAGCATTTT
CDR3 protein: CASSRWGGRNQPQHF